What follows is one T cell receptor (beta chain) and its context. Its cognate antigen has yet to be identified. At one end, the junction sequence differs from germline, possibly due to a read error. Total RNA and DNA were co-extracted without cell sorting from 20-30 mg of bulk tissue using the AllPrep DNA/RNA mini kit. Between late 2015 and 2016, about 5 patients in China with histopathologically diagnosed primary liver carcinoma had surgical resection. Patients had chronic HBV infection and were treatment-naive at sampling. Each fresh piece of tumor and adjacent tissue was cut in two, with one half stored in RNAlater at -80 degrees C and the other half sent for histology. The sample belongs to a study of tumor-infiltrating lymphocytes in primary liver carcinoma (dated by TCRdb to between 2016 and 2019). Regarding the complete study: Of the five patients, three men and two women aged 30 to 69 years, four had hepatocellular carcinoma and one had combined HCC and intrahepatic cholangiocarcinoma. Tumors of the five patients were stage T1-T3 N0M0 with maximum diameters of roughly 4.2 to 10 cm. Roughly 3.65 to 8 million productive TCRbeta reads were obtained per sample, and no significant difference in read depth was found between tissue types. TCRbeta repertoire sequencing, expression microarrays and whole-exome sequencing were combined in the study across five regions of each liver tumor, with adjacent normal tissue and blood also included. A total of some 35 specimens from 5 patients went through TCRbeta repertoire sequencing, namely 25 tumor regions, 5 adjacent noncancerous liver tissues and 5 peripheral blood samples. Technical replicate repertoires showed high reproducibility, with mean shared-clone rates roughly 0.88 and correlation coefficients above 0.95. Results the study describes overall, beyond this receptor: Bulk unsorted samples precluded comparing CD4+ and CD8+ T cell repertoires. With just four or five patients in the study, the authors point out that the findings should be validated in a larger study. Repertoire overlap was found to be higher between tumor regions (mean roughly 36%) than between tumor-adjacent (17%) or tumor-blood (about 15%) pairs, consistent with antigen-driven expansion. Because only the TCR beta chain was sequenced and unpaired alpha chains were not captured, true repertoire diversity is likely underestimated. A significantly larger repertoire fraction was made up by the top 250 clones in tumors than in blood (p = 0.039).

Using a constant-region primer and ProtoScript II reverse transcriptase, TCRbeta-specific cDNA was reverse-transcribed from about 540 ng total RNA. Three nested multiplex PCR rounds, following a slightly modified ARM-PCR procedure, were used to build the TCRbeta libraries. Each of the first two PCR rounds ran for 9 to 11 cycles using multiplex TRBV1-TRBV30 forward primers together with a Cbeta reverse primer. A final 25-cycle PCR with Deep VentR polymerase added sample barcodes and Illumina adapters. Before sequencing, amplicons of 200-500 bp were gel-purified using a QIAquick gel extraction kit. An Illumina HiSeq 2500 was used to sequence the TCRbeta amplicons with 250-bp paired-end reads. The study's processing was this. Trimmomatic v0.33 was used to quality-trim the reads, and FLASH v1.2.11 was used to merge paired reads so that full CDR3 sequences could be recovered. V, D and J germline segments were assigned to the rearranged TCRbeta sequences using MiGEC v1.2.1b. Clonotype statistics and Shannon-Wiener diversity indices were calculated with VDJtools v1.0.0. Except for diversity analysis, only the 250 most abundant clonotypes of each sample were used in subsequent analyses to reduce sampling bias. TCRdb reanalyzed the raw reads on its own, using fastp at Q25 for trimming and MiXCR for clone calling, and kept in-frame beta chains. Rows with one shared CDR3 protein collapse into an entry with the most common genes and DNA. TCRdb assigned the V and J calls; the authors' analysis was not used. The sample records 35,000 to 45,000 distinct CDR3 sequences, roughly 75% of which are singletons. The top ten clonotypes cover roughly 38% of the sample.

CDR1 and CDR2, per the germline V gene, are SGHAT and FQNNGV. The CDR3 has 12 amino acids, counting the end cysteine and phenylalanine. Only the CDR3 DNA stays, 36 bases, in frame from base 1. In this chain, TRBV11-2 is recombined with TRBJ1-4, with the D gene not confidently named. This clonotype was sampled from a woman aged 25 to 39 with primary liver carcinoma and hepatitis B virus infection. Specimen: tumor-adjacent normal liver tissue. Here is the DNA: TGTGCCAGCAGCCCCTTGGGGAGAAAACTGCTTTTT. This sequence encodes CASSPLGRKLLF.